Sequencing of this TCR beta chain was carried out in a study of shared clonotypes between healthy human individuals. The CDR3 totals 15 residues. V lost 5 bases and J lost 2; bases outside the gene matches: 7. Germline CDR1 reads SGHTA; CDR2 reads FQGNSA. Profiling relied on immunoSEQ multiplex PCR, and the TCRdb table lists in-frame clones only, not all of them. This sample has millions of clones, with around nine tenths found just once. Healthy and HIV-negative, the adult donors had no recent acute infections or vaccinations. The rearrangement joins TRBV7-2 to TRBJ2-5, with 8 bases lining up with TRBD2. This TCR was recovered from a man younger than 30 in good health. The source material was naive CD4+ T cells sorted from blood. Subset: CD45RA+ positively selected. The DNA for the CDR3 is TGTGCCAGCAGCCGACCGGGACTAGGTCAAGAGACCCAGTACTTC. Residues: CASSRPGLGQETQYF.